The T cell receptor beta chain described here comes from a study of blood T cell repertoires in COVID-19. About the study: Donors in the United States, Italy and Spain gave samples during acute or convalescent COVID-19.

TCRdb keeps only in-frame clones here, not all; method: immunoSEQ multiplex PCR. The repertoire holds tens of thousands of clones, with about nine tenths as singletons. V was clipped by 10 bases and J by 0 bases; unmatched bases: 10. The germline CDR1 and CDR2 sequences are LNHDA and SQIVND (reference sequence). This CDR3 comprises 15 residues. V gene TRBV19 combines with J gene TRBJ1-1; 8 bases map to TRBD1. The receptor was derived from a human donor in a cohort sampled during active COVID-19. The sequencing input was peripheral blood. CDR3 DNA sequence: TGTGCCACCAGGACAGGGCCGTTAATGAACACTGAAGCTTTCTTT. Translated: CATRTGPLMNTEAFF.